This T cell receptor beta chain comes out of a study of beta chain features in type 1 diabetes. Looking at the study overall: On cell yields, gender and age, patients and healthy donors were similar. Study results and caveats: Type 1 diabetes patients showed a moderate but significant shortening of TCRB CDR3s in all four CD4+ subsets.

Sequencing targeted expressed TCRB transcripts, as all isolated RNA had been reverse transcribed. Reads from naive, central memory and regulatory T cell samples averaged around 3.6 million. Libraries were prepared by immunoSEQ multiplex PCR; TCRdb keeps only in-frame clonotypes and omits some of them. Among a few hundred thousand clones listed, roughly 12% were seen once. Only one count was recorded for this clone. Its antigen is still unknown. One end of the junction is discordant with germline, which a read error may explain. The CDR3 has 15 residues. The germline gives CDR1 SGDLS, CDR2 YYNGEE. Sorting based on CD45RO/CCR7/CD25/CD127/CD95/CD27 separated CD4+ naive, central memory, regulatory and stem cell-like memory cells.

The receptor was isolated from a man between 18 and 29 years old in good health. This chain links TRBV9 with TRBJ2-5, with 11 bases that match TRBD2. The sample consisted of naive CD4+ T cells from blood. The CDR3 DNA sequence: TGTGTCAGCAGCGTAGGGTTAGCGGGAGGGGAGACCCAGTACTTC. Translated, it gives CVSSVGLAGGETQYF.